Detailed here is one T cell receptor (beta chain). This clone was seen a handful of times. No antigen is known for it. There are no base qualities to consult, and no much larger clone falls within one base. From each donor, a single peripheral blood sample of about 100 mL on average was drawn into heparinised tubes. A BD FACSAria II was used to sort naive, central memory, regulatory and stem cell-like memory CD4+ T cells with a panel that included CD45RO, CCR7, CD25, CD127, CD95 and CD27. A purity above 98% was achieved for all sorted populations. PBMCs were isolated immediately by Lymphoprep density gradient centrifugation and stained directly without culture. So that batch effects would be minimized, each experiment stained and sorted samples in pairs, pairing one healthy donor with one patient. The entire amount of isolated RNA was reverse transcribed using the High Capacity cDNA Reverse Transcription Kit, so the sequenced TCRB transcripts were expressed ones. Naive, central memory and regulatory T cell samples underwent deep immunoSEQ sequencing, averaging around 4 million total reads per sample. Sorted cells were lysed in RLT buffer and RNA was extracted with DNase-treated RNeasy Micro or Mini kits, depending on cell number. To prevent cross-contamination, each cell subset was processed individually, whereas patient and healthy donor samples were processed jointly. TCRB sequences were amplified from cDNA with the immunoSEQ multiplex PCR, producing 87-bp fragments spanning the CDR3 region. The amplicons were sequenced using the Illumina HiSeq platform. The source study handled its data this way. Synthetic template baselines were used to correct PCR bias computationally, reads within Hamming distance 2 were collapsed, and singletons that could not be merged were discarded. Reads were aligned to IMGT to assign V, D and J genes, CDR3 length, and insertions or deletions at six rearrangement sites. Within each subset, clonotype counts were normalized to sorted cell number, after which true diversity and Gini coefficients were computed with the tcR R package. The overlap coefficient, calculated on TCRB nucleotide sequences, was used to measure repertoire sharing. As a proxy for the pre-selection repertoire, out-of-frame TCRB sequences from naive cells were analyzed. Not all clones reach the TCRdb copy of this immuneACCESS table, which keeps in-frame sequences only. Checked studies attribute under half of the gap to unresolved V genes and leave the rest unexplained. V and J calls and clone size are as listed in that table; D and trimming were resolved from the DNA. In all, the sample holds hundreds of thousands of clones, and around 30% of those were seen once. Almost 0.065% of the sample goes to the ten largest clones.

From V the trimming removes 1 base and from J it removes 2 bases, while the gene matches leave 6 bases of the junction unaccounted for. The CDR3, from cysteine to phenylalanine, totals 16 residues. Only CDR3 DNA is held: 48 bases, read in frame from base 1. For CDR1 and CDR2, the germline V gene lists LGHNT and FRNRAP. The sample belongs to a study of beta chain features in type 1 diabetes (dated by TCRdb to 2016 to 2019). About the investigation overall: No differences in mean age, gender distribution, total cell number or subset yield were found between patients and healthy donors. The study compared the TCRB repertoires of sorted circulating CD4+ T cell subsets in recently diagnosed type 1 diabetes patients with those in matched healthy donors. A total of roughly 100 million sorted cells were examined across all samples, and RNA yield correlated strongly with the number of cells per subset. Regulatory and stem cell-like memory subsets were obtained from only 8 patients and roughly 8 healthy donors, while naive and central memory subsets were obtained from all 28 donors. Broader findings and caveats from the paper: Shorter templates might have been favored by PCR, but patient and control samples were amplified and corrected together, so both groups would have been affected equally by any skew. HLA sub-analyses involved small numbers of individuals, so any influence of HLA type on TCRB rearrangement remained unresolved. Because cDNA was sequenced instead of genomic DNA, activated cells with high expression could be over-represented, although the groups did not differ in activation or CD3 levels. At VDJ recombination sites, patients with type 1 diabetes made fewer insertions and deleted more nucleotides, a pattern implying thymic rearrangement abnormalities. Naive, central memory and regulatory TCRB repertoires appeared to be more alike among patients than among healthy donors. In all four CD4+ subsets, TCRB CDR3 length was moderately but significantly shorter in type 1 diabetes patients.

The V and J segments used are TRBV12-5 and TRBJ2-3; the junction holds 7 bases that match TRBD1. The TCR sequence derives from a man between 18 and 29 years old in good health. The sample was naive CD4+ T cells from blood. The cell subset or site label for this specimen denotes: true naive CD4+ T cells. The encoded CDR3 is CASGLAWDSFTDTQYF. The DNA reads TGTGCTAGTGGTTTGGCCTGGGACAGTTTCACAGATACGCAGTATTTT.